The clone carrying this T cell receptor beta chain showed up many times. Its antigen is still unknown. Germline and junction disagree at one end, which may indicate a read error. Amplification of TCR alpha and beta CDR3 regions from RNA used iRepertoire nested multiplex PCR. One-step reverse transcription and amplification started from roughly 100-400 ng of tissue mRNA or PBMC total RNA. TCRdb ran MiXCR on the multiplex PCR reads and lists one entry per CDR3 protein. The sample has about 12,000 distinct CDR3 sequences, about 25% seen once. This sample stems from a study of glioma-infiltrating T cells. CDR3 length equals 13 residues. The germline gives CDR1 SGHTA, CDR2 FQGNSA. General study points: Non-neoplastic patients had below-expected tissue-blood divergence, while all gliomas exceeded expectation. Tissue and blood shared very few CDR3 sequences.

The chain carries TRBV7-2 and TRBJ2-1; 8 positions agree with TRBD2. The origin of this receptor is a human donor with low-grade glioma or glioblastoma, undergoing nonglioma brain surgery, or in good health (not recorded which). The sample consisted of glioma tissue, nonneoplastic brain tissue, or PBMCs (not recorded which). For the CDR3, the DNA is TGTGCCAGCAGTTTAGCGGGGCTGGATGAGCAGTTCTTC. This gives the protein CASSLAGLDEQFF.